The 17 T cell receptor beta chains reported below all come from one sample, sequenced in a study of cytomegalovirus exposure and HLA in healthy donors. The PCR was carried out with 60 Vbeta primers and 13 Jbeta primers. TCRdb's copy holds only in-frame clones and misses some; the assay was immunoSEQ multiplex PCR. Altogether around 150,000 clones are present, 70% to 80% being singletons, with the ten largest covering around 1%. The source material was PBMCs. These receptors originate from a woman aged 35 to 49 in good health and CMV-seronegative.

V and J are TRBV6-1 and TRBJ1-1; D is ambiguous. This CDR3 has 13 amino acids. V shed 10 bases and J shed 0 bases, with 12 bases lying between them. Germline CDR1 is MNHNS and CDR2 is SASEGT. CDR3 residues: CAIEGPMNTEAFF. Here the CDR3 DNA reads TGTGCCATCGAGGGCCCCATGAACACTGAAGCTTTCTTT.

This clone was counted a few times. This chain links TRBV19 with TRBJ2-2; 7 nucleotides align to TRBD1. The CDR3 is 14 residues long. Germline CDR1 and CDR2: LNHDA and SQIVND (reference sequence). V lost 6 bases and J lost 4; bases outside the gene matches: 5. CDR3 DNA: TGTGCCAGTAGCGACAGGGTCGGCACCGGGGAGCTGTTTTTT. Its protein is CASSDRVGTGELFF.

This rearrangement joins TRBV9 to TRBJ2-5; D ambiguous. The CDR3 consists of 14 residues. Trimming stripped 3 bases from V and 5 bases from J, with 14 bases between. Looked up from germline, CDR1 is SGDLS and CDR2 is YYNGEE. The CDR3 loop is CASSDLAGGETQYF. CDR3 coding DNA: TGTGCCAGCAGCGACTTAGCCGGTGGGGAGACCCAGTACTTC.

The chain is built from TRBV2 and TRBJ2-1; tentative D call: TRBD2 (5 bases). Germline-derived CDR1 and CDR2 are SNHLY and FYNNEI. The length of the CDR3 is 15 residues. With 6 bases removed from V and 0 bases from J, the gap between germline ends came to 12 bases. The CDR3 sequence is CASSRGPPSYNEQFF. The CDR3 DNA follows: TGTGCCAGCAGCCGCGGGCCACCCTCCTACAATGAGCAGTTCTTC. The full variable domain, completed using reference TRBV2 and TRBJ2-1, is EPEVTQTPSHQVTQMGQEVILRCVPISNHLYFYWYRQILGQKVEFLVSFYNNEISEKSEIFDDQFSVERPDGSNFTLKIRSTKLEDSAMYFCASSRGPPSYNEQFFGPGTRLTVL.

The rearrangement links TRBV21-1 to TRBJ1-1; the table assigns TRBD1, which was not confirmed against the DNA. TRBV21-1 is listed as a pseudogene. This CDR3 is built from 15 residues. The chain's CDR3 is CASSNAHRANTEAFF. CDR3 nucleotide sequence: TGTGCCAGCAGCAATGCCCACAGGGCGAACACTGAAGCTTTCTTT.

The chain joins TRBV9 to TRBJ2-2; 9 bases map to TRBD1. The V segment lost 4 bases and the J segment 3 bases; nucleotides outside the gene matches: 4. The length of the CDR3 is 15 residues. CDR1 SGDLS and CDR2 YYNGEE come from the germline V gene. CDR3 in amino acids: CASSPQGADTGELFF. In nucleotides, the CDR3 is TGTGCCAGCAGCCCACAGGGGGCCGACACCGGGGAGCTGTTTTTT.

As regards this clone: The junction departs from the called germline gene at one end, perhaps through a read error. The CDR3 DNA reads TGTTCCAGCAGCTTCAGCGCAGGGGAGCTGTTTTTT. The encoded protein is CSSSFSAGELFF. The V call is TRBV7-9, the J call TRBJ2-2, with no clear D. This CDR3 contains 12 residues. Germline V lookup: CDR1 SEHNR, CDR2 FQNEAQ (reference sequence).

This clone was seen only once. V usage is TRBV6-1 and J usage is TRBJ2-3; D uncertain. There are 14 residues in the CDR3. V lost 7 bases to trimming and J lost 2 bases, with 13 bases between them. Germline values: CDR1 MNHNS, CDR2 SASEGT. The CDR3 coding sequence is TGTGCCAGCAAACCTGGAGACCCCACAGATACGCAGTATTTT. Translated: CASKPGDPTDTQYF.

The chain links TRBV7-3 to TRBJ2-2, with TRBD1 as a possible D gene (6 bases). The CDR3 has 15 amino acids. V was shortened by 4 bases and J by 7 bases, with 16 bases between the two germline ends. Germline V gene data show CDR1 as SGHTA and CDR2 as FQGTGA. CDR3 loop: CASSSTGYQGGELFF. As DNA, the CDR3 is TGTGCCAGCAGCTCCACAGGGTACCAAGGCGGGGAGCTGTTTTTT.

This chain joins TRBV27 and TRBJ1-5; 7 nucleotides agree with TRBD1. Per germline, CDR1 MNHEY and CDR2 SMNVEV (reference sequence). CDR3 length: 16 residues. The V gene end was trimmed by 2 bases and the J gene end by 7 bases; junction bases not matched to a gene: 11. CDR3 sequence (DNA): TGTGCCAGCAGTTTAGGGGACGGGACAGAAAACCAGCCCCAGCATTTT. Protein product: CASSLGDGTENQPQHF.

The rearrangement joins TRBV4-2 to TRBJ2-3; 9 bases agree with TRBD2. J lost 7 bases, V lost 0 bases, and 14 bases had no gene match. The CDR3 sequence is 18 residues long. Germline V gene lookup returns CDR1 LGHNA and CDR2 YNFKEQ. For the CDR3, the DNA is TGTGCCAGCAGCCAAGAGACTTCTAGCGGGGCCAACGTGAATACGCAGTATTTT. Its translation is CASSQETSSGANVNTQYF.

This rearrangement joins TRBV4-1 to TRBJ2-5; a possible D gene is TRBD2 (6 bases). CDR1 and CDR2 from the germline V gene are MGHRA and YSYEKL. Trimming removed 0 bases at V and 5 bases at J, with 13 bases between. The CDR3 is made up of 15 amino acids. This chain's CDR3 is CASSQDIHSGETQYF. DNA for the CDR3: TGCGCCAGCAGCCAAGATATTCACAGCGGGGAGACCCAGTACTTC.

DNA for the CDR3: TGCGCCAGCAGCCGGGAGGGACTATCCTACGAGCAGTACTTC. The encoded protein is CASSREGLSYEQYF. The chain employs TRBV5-1 and TRBJ2-7, with 8 nucleotides matching TRBD2. CDR1 is SGHRS, CDR2 YFSETQ, per germline. With V trimmed by 4 bases and J by 1 base, 4 bases remained unmatched. CDR3 length: 14 amino acids.

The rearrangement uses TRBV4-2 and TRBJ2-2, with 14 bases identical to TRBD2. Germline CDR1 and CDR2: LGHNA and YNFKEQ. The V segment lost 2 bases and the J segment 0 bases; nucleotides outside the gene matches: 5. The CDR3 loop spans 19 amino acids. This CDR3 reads CASSQPTSGREANTGELFF. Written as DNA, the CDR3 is TGTGCCAGCAGCCAACCGACTAGCGGGAGGGAAGCGAACACCGGGGAGCTGTTTTTT.

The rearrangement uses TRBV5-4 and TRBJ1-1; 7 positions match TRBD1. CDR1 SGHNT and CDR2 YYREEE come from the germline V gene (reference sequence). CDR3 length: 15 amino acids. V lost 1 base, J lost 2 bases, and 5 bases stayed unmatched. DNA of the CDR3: TGTGCCAGCAGCTTGCAGGGGGGCGTAAACACTGAAGCTTTCTTT. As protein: CASSLQGGVNTEAFF.

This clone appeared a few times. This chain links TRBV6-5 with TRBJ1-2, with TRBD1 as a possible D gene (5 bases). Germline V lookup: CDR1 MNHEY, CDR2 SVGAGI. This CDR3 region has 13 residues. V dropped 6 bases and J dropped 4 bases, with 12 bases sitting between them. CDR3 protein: CASRGDSSYGYTF. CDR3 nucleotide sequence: TGTGCCAGCAGGGGGGACTCCTCCTATGGCTACACCTTC.

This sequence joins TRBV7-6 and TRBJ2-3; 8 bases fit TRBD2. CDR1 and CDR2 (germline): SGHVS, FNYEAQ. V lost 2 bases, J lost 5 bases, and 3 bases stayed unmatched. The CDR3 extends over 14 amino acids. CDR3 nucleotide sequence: TGTGCCAGCAGCTTACCTGCGGGGGGAGATACGCAGTATTTT. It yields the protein CASSLPAGGDTQYF.